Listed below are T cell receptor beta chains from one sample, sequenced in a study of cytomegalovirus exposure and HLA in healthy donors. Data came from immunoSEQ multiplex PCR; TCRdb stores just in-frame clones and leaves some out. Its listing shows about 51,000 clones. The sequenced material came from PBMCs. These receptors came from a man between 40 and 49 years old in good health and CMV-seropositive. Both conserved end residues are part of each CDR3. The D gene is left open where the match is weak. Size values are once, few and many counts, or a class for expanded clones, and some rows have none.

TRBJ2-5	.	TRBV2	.	TGTGCCAGCAGGAGGGAAGAGCAAGAGACCCAGTACTTC	CASRREEQETQYF
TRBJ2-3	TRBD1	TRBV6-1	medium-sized	TGTGCCAGCAGTGAAGGACAGGGGGCAGATACGCAGTATTTT	CASSEGQGADTQYF
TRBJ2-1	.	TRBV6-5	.	TGTGCCAGCAGTTCGAGGGCCGGGAACAATGAGCAGTTCTTC	CASSSRAGNNEQFF
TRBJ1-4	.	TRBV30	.	TGTGCCTGGGGGAGGGGGGGAATTGCTAATGAAAAACTGTTTTTT	CAWGRGGIANEKLFF
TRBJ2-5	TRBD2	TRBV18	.	TGTGCCAGCTCACCGAGGCCGGGGGAGGGAGAGACCCAGTACTTC	CASSPRPGEGETQYF
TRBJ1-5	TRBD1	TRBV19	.	TGTGCCAGTAGTCCCACAGGGGATTGGCAGCCCCAGCATTTT	CASSPTGDWQPQHF
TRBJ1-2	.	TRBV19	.	TGTGCCAGTAACGCCGACAGCTATGGCTACACCTTC	CASNADSYGYTF
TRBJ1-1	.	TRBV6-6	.	TGTGCCAGCAGTTCCCTCCCAGACAGAGCTAGGGCTTTCTTT	CASSSLPDRARAFF
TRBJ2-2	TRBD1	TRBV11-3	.	TGTGCCAGCAGCGGCCCAACCGGGACAGCGAACACCGGGGAGCTGTTTTTT	CASSGPTGTANTGELFF
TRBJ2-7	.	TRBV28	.	TGTGCCAGCAGAGGGACTTACCTATCCTACGAGCAGTACTTC	CASRGTYLSYEQYF
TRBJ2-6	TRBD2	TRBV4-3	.	TGCGCCAGCAGCCAAGATCTAGCGGGGAACTCTGGGGCCAACGTCCTGACTTTC	CASSQDLAGNSGANVLTF
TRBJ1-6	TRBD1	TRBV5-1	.	TGCGCCAGCAGCGCACAGGGGATTGATTCACCCCTCCACTTT	CASSAQGIDSPLHF
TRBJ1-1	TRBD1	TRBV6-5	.	TGTGCCAGCAGTACCGGACAGGGGAGGAACACTGAAGCTTTCTTT	CASSTGQGRNTEAFF
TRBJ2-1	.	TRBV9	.	TGTGCCCGCCGGGGAAGGCTAGGGAACTACAATGAGCAGTTCTTC	CARRGRLGNYNEQFF
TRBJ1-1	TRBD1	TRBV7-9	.	TGTGCCAGCAGCACCGGGACAGACACTGAAGCTTTCTTT	CASSTGTDTEAFF
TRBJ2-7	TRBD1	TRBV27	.	TGTGCCAGCAGCACTCTAACAGGGGCCTGGGAGCAGTACTTC	CASSTLTGAWEQYF
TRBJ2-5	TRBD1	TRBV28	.	TGTGCCAGCAATCGGGACAGGGTAGAAGAGACCCAGTACTTC	CASNRDRVEETQYF
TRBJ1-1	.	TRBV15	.	TGTGCCACCAGCAGAGATATGCAGACTGAAGCTTTCTTT	CATSRDMQTEAFF
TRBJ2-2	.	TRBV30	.	TGTGCCTGGAGTTGGAGAACAGGGTACACCGGGGAGCTGTTTTTT	CAWSWRTGYTGELFF